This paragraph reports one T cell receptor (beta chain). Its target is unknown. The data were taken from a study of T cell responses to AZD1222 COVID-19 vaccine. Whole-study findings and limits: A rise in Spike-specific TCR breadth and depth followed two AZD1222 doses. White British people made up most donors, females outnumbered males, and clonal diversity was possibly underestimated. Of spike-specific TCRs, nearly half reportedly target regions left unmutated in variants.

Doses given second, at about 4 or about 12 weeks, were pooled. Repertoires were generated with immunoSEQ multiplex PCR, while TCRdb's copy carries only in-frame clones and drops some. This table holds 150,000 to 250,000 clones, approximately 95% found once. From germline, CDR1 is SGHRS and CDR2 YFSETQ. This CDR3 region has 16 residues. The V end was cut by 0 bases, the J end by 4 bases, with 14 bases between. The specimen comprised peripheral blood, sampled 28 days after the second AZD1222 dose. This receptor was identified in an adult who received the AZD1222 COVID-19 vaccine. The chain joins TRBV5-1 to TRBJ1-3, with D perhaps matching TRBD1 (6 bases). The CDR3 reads CASSLGLGGNGNTIYF. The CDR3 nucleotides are TGCGCCAGCAGCTTGGGCCTAGGGGGGAACGGAAACACCATATATTTT.